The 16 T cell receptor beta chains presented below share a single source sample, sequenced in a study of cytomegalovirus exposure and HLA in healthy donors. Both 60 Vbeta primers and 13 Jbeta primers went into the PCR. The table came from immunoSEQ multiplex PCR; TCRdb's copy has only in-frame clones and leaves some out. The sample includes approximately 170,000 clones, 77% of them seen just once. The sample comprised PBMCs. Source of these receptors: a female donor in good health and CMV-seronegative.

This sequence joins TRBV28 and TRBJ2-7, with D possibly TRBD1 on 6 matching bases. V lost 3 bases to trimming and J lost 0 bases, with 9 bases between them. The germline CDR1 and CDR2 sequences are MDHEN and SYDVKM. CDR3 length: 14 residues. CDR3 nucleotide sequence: TGTGCCAGCAGTTTGCCAGGGGCCTCCTACGAGCAGTACTTC. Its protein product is CASSLPGASYEQYF.

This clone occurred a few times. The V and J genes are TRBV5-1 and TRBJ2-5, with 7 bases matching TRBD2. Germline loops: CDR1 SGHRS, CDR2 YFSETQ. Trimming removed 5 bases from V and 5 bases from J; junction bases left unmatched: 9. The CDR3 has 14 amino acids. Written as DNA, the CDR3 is TGCGCCAGCAGATCGCAGCGGGGCTGGGAGACCCAGTACTTC. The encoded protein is CASRSQRGWETQYF. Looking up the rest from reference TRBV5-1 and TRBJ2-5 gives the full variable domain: KAGVTQTPRYLIKTRGQQVTLSCSPISGHRSVSWYQQTPGQGLQFLFEYFSETQRNKGNFPGRFSGRQFSNSRSEMNVSTLELGDSALYLCASRSQRGWETQYFGPGTRLLVL.

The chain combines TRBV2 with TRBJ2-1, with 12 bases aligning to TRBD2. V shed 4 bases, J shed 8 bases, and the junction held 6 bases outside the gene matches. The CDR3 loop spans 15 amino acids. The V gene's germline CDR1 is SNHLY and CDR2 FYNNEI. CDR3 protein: CASSGLAGDIDEQFF. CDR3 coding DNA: TGTGCCAGCAGTGGACTAGCGGGAGATATCGATGAGCAGTTCTTC. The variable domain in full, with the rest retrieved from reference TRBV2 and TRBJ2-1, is EPEVTQTPSHQVTQMGQEVILRCVPISNHLYFYWYRQILGQKVEFLVSFYNNEISEKSEIFDDQFSVERPDGSNFTLKIRSTKLEDSAMYFCASSGLAGDIDEQFFGPGTRLTVL.

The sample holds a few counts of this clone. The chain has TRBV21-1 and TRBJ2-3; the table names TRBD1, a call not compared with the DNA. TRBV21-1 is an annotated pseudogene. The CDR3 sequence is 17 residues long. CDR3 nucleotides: TGTGCCAGCAGCAAAGGGGGGAGACAGGTAAGCACAGATACGCAGTATTTT. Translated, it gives CASSKGGRQVSTDTQYF.

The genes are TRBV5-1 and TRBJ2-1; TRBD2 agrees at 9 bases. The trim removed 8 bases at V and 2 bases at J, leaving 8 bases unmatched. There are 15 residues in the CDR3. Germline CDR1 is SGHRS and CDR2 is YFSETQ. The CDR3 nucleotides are TGCGCCAGTGGAATAGCGGGAGCGACCTACAATGAGCAGTTCTTC. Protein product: CASGIAGATYNEQFF.

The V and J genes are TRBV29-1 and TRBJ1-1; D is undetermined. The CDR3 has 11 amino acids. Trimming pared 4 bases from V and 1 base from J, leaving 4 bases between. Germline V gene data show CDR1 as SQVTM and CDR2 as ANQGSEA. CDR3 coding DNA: TGCAGCGTTGTTCAGAACACTGAAGCTTTCTTT. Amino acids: CSVVQNTEAFF.

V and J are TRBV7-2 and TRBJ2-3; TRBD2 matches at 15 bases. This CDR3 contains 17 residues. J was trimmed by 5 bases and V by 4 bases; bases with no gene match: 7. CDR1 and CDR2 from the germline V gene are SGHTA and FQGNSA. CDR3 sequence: CASSSGLAGGAGDTQYF. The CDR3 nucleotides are TGTGCCAGCAGCTCTGGACTAGCGGGGGGGGCCGGAGATACGCAGTATTTT.

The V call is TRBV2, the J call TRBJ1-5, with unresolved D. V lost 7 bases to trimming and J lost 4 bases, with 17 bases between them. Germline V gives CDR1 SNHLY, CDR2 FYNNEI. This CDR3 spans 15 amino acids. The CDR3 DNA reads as TGTGCCAGCACCACCTCTACGCCGAAGAATCAGCCCCAGCATTTT. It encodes CASTTSTPKNQPQHF.

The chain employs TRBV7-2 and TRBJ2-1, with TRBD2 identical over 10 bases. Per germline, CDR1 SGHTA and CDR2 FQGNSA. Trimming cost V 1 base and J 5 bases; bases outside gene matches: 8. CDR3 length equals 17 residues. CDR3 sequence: CASSLGFASGGDNEQFF. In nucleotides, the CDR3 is TGTGCCAGCAGCTTAGGGTTCGCTAGCGGGGGTGACAATGAGCAGTTCTTC.

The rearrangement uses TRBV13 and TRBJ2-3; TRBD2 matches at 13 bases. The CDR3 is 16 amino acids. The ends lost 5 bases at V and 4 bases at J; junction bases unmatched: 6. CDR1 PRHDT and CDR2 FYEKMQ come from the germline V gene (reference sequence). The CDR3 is CASSAGLAGAADTQYF. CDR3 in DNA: TGTGCCAGCAGCGCCGGACTAGCGGGGGCGGCAGATACGCAGTATTTT.

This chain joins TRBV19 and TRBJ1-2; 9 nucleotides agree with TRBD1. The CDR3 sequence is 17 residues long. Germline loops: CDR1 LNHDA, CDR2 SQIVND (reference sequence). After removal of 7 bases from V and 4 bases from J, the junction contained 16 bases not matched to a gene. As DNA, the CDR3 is TGTGCCAGTAACCATCGGGACAGGGAAGTGGAGGGCTATGGCTACACCTTC. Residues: CASNHRDREVEGYGYTF.

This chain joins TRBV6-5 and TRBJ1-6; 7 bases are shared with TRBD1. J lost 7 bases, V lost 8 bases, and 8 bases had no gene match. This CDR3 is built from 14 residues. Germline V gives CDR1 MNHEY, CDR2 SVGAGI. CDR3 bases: TGTGCCAGCCGAACAGGGGAGGAGAATTCACCCCTCCACTTT. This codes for CASRTGEENSPLHF.

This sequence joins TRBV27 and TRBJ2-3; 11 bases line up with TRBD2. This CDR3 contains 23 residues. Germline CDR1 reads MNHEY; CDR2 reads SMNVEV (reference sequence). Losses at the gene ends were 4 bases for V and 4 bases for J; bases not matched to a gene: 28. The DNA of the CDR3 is TGTGCCAGCAGTTCGATCCTCAGGGTAGCGGGAGGGACCGCAGGATTGTCGGCAGATACGCAGTATTTT. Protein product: CASSSILRVAGGTAGLSADTQYF.

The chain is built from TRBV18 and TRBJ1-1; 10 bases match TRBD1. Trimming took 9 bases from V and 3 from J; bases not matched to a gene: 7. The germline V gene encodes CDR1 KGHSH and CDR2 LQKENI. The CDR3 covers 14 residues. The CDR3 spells CASDRGQSHTEAFF. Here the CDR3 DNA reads TGTGCCAGTGACAGGGGGCAATCGCACACTGAAGCTTTCTTT.

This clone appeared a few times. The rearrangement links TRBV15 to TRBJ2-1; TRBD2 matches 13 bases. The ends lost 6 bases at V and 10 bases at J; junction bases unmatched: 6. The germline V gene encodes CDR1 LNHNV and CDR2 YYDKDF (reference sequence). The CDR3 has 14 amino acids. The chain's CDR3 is CATRGLAGLGEQFF. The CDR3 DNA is TGTGCCACCAGGGGACTAGCGGGACTAGGGGAGCAGTTCTTC.

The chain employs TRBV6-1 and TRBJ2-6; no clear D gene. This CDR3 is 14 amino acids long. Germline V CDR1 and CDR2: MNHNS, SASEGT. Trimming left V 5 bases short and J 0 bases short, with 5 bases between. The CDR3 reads CASSRFSGANVLTF. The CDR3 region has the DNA TGTGCCAGCAGTCGGTTCTCTGGGGCCAACGTCCTGACTTTC.